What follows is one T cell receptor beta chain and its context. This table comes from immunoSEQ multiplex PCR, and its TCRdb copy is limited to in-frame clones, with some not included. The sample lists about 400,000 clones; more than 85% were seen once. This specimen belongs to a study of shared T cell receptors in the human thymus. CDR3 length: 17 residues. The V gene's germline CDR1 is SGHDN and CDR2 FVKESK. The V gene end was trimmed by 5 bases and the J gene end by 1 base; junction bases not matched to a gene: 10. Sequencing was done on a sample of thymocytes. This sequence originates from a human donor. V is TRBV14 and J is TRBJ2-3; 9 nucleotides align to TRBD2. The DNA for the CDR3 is TGTGCCAGCAGCAGGCCCCCGGCGGGGGGGGGCACAGATACGCAGTATTTT. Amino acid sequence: CASSRPPAGGGTDTQYF.